The present TCR beta chain was sequenced within a study of T cell responses to AZD1222 COVID-19 vaccine. As for the study in general: Both about-4-week and about-12-week second-dose recipients were combined. Broader study findings: The donors showed a predominance of white British ancestry and of females, with possible underestimation of clonal diversity. Close to half of all spike-specific TCRs reportedly target regions of the variants that are unmutated.

This CDR3 has 16 amino acids. Germline V lookup: CDR1 SGDLS, CDR2 YYNGEE. V gave up 0 bases and J gave up 2 bases; unmatched junction bases: 7. Measured with immunoSEQ multiplex PCR; TCRdb has only the in-frame clones, and not every one. The sample has some 130,000 clones, about nine tenths seen once. As concerns this clone: The antigen is undetermined.

The receptor was derived from an adult in good health. The gene calls are TRBV9 and TRBJ1-1; 7 bases are a match to TRBD1. Sample: peripheral blood, taken on day 0 of AZD1222 vaccination. CDR3 sequence reads: CASSVDPGQRNTEAFF. The CDR3, as DNA: TGTGCCAGCAGCGTAGATCCGGGACAGAGAAACACTGAAGCTTTCTTT.